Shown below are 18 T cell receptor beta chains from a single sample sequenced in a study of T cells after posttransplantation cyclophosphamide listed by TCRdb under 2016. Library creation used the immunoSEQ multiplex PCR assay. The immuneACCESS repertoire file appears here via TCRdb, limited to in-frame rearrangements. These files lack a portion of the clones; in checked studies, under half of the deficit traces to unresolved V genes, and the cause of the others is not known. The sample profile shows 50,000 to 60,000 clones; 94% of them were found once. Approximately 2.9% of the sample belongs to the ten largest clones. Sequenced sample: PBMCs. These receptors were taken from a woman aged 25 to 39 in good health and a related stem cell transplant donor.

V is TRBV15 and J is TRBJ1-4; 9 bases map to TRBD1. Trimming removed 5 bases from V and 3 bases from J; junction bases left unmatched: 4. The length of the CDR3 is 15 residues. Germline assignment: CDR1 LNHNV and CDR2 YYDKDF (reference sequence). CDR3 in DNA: TGTGCCACCAGCGAACAGGGGGCACCTAATGAAAAACTGTTTTTT. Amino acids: CATSEQGAPNEKLFF. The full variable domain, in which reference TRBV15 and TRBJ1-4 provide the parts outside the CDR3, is DAMVIQNPRYQVTQFGKPVTLSCSQTLNHNVMYWYQQKSSQAPKLLFHYYDKDFNNEADTPDNFQSRRPNTSFCFLDIRSPGLGDTAMYLCATSEQGAPNEKLFFGSGTQLSVL.

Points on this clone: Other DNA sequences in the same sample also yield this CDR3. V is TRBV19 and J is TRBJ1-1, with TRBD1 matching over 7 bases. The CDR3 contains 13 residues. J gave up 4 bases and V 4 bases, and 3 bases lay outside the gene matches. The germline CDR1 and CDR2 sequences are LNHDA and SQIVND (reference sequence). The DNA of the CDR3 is TGTGCCAGTAGTACAGGGGGTGGCACTGAAGCTTTCTTT. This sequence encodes CASSTGGGTEAFF. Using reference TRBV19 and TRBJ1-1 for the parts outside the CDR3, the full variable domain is DGGITQSPKYLFRKEGQNVTLSCEQNLNHDAMYWYRQDPGQGLRLIYYSQIVNDFQKGDIAEGYSVSREKKESFPLTVTSAQKNPTAFYLCASSTGGGTEAFFGQGTRLTVV.

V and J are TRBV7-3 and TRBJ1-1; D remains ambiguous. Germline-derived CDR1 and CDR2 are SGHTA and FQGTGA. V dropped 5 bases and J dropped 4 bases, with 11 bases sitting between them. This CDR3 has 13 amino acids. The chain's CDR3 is CASSPTGFTEAFF. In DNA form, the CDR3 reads TGTGCCAGCAGCCCGACGGGGTTCACTGAAGCTTTCTTT.

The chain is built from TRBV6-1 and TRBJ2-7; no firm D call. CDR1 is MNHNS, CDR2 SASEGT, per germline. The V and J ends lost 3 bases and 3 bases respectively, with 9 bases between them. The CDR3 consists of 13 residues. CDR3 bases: TGTGCCAGCAGTGATCAGGTGCGCTACGAGCAGTACTTC. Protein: CASSDQVRYEQYF.

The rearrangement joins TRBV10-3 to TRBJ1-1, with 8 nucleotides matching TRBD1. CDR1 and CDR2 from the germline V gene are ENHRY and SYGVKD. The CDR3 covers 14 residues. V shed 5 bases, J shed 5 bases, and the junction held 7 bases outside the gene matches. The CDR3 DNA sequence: TGTGCCATCAGTCAGGGGGCTGGGGTAACTGAAGCTTTCTTT. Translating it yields CAISQGAGVTEAFF.

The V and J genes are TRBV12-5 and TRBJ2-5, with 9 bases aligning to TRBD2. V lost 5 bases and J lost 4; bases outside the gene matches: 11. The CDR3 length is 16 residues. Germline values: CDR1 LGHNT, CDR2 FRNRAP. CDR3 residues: CASGPGGAGGLETQYF. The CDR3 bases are TGTGCTAGTGGTCCCGGTGGGGCGGGGGGGCTAGAGACCCAGTACTTC.

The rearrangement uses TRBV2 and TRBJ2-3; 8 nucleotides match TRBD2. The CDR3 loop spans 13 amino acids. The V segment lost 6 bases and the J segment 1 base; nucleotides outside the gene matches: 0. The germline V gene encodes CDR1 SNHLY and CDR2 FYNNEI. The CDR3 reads CASRLAGTDTQYF. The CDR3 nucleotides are TGTGCCAGCAGACTAGCGGGCACAGATACGCAGTATTTT.

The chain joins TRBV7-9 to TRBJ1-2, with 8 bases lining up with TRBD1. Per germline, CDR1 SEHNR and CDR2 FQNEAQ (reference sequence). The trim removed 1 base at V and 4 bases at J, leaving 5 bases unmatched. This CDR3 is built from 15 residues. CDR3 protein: CASSLGGQDFYGYTF. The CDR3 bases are TGTGCCAGCAGCTTAGGGGGACAGGACTTCTATGGCTACACCTTC.

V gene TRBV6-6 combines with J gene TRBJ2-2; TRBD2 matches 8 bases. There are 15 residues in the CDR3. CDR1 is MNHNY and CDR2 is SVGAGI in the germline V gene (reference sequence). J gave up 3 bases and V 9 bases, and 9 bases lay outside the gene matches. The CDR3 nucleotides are TGTGCCAGTTCGCGGGGGGCCGACTACACCGGGGAGCTGTTTTTT. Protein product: CASSRGADYTGELFF.

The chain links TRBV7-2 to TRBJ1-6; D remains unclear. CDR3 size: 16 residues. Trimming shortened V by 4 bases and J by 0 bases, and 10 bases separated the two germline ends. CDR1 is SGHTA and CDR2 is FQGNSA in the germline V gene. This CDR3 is CASSSSGTSYNSPLHF. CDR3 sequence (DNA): TGTGCCAGCAGCTCATCGGGTACCTCCTATAATTCACCCCTCCACTTT.

CDR3 sequence: CASSLRRLDSYNSPLHF. The CDR3 coding sequence is TGTGCCAGCAGCCTACGGAGGCTGGACTCCTATAATTCACCCCTCCACTTT. J is TRBJ1-6 and V is TRBV4-2; D remains ambiguous. Looked up from germline, CDR1 is LGHNA and CDR2 is YNFKEQ. Deletions cut 4 bases from V and 0 bases from J, with 13 bases between. The CDR3 has 17 amino acids.

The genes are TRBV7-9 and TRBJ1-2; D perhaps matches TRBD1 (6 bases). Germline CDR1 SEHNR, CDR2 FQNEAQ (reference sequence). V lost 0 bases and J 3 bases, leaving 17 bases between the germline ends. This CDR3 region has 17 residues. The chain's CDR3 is CASSLAPTGRGDYGYTF. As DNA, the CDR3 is TGTGCCAGCAGCTTAGCCCCGACAGGACGTGGGGACTATGGCTACACCTTC.

CDR3 DNA: TGTGCCAGCAGCCCCCAGCGGGACTTCGAGAATGATACGCAGTATTTT. Translation: CASSPQRDFENDTQYF. This chain connects TRBV13 to TRBJ2-3; 7 bases fit TRBD2. From germline, CDR1 is PRHDT and CDR2 FYEKMQ (reference sequence). This CDR3 contains 16 residues. V lost 5 bases to trimming and J lost 6 bases; unmatched junction nucleotides: 14.

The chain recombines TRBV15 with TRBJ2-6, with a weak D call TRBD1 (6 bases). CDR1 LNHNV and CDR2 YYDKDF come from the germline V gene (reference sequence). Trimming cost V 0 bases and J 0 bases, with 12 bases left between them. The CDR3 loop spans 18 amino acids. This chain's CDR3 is CATSRDQGWTSGANVLTF. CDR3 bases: TGTGCCACCAGCAGAGATCAGGGGTGGACCTCTGGGGCCAACGTCCTGACTTTC.

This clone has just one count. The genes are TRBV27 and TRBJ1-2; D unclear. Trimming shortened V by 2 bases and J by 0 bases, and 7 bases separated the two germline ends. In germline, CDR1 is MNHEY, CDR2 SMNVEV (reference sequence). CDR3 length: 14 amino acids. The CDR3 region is CASSLSPANYGYTF. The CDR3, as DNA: TGTGCCAGCAGTTTAAGCCCGGCTAACTATGGCTACACCTTC.

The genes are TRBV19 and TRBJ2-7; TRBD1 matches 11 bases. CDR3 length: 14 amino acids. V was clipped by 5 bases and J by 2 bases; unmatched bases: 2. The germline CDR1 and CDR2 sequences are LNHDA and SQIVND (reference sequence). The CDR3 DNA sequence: TGTGCCAGTAGTGGGACAGGGGGGACCTACGAGCAGTACTTC. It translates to CASSGTGGTYEQYF.

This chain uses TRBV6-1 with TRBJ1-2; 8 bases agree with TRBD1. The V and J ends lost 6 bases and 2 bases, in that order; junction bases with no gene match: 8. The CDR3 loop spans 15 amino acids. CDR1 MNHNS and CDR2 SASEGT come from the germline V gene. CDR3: CASSLDRGKNYGYTF. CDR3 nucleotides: TGTGCCAGCAGCCTTGACAGGGGAAAAAACTATGGCTACACCTTC.

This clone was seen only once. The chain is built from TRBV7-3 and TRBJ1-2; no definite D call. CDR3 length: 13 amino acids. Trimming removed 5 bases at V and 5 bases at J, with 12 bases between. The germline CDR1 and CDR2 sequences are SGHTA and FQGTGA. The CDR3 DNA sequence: TGTGCCAGCAGCCCAGGCACTGTTTATGGCTACACCTTC. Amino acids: CASSPGTVYGYTF.